These 6 T cell receptor beta chains came from one sample sequenced in a study of early T cells in non-severe SARS-CoV-2 infection. In TCRdb, the 5' RACE reads were re-called with MiXCR into one record per CDR3 protein. Of just under 65,000 distinct CDR3 sequences detected, 13% appear once; the ten largest clones hold roughly 4.2%. Sequenced: whole blood. These receptors came from an adult who was a healthcare worker with PCR-confirmed SARS-CoV-2 infection or an uninfected control (not recorded which).

This clonotype was observed a handful of times. The rearrangement links TRBV2 to TRBJ1-5; D is ambiguous. The CDR3 has 15 residues. In germline, CDR1 is SNHLY, CDR2 FYNNEI. V was trimmed by 4 bases and J by 2 bases, leaving 12 bases between them. CDR3 protein: CASSGRERRNQPQHF. The CDR3, as DNA: TGTGCCAGCAGTGGGCGAGAGAGGCGCAATCAGCCCCAGCATTTT. Combining the CDR3 with reference TRBV2 and TRBJ1-5 gives the whole variable domain EPEVTQTPSHQVTQMGQEVILRCVPISNHLYFYWYRQILGQKVEFLVSFYNNEISEKSEIFDDQFSVERPDGSNFTLKIRSTKLEDSAMYFCASSGRERRNQPQHFGDGTRLSIL.

This clonotype was counted many times. V usage is TRBV7-9 and J usage is TRBJ2-4, with a tentative D call TRBD1 (6 bases). Germline CDR1 and CDR2: SEHNR and FQNEAQ (reference sequence). The V and J ends lost 7 bases and 6 bases respectively, with 25 bases between them. The CDR3 runs to 17 residues. The CDR3 bases are TGTGCCAGCACCCTAGCCGTAGGGGGTTTGTTACCAAACATTCAGTACTTC. As protein: CASTLAVGGLLPNIQYF.

This clonotype was seen at least ten times. This rearrangement joins TRBV5-6 to TRBJ1-1; D uncertain. Germline V gene sequence: CDR1 SGHDT, CDR2 YYEEEE. V lost 2 bases and J 2 bases, leaving 13 bases between the germline ends. The CDR3 is 15 residues long. The CDR3 is CASSFQAGTNTEAFF. The CDR3 DNA is TGTGCCAGCAGCTTCCAGGCAGGTACCAACACTGAAGCTTTCTTT. The variable domain in full, with the rest retrieved from reference TRBV5-6 and TRBJ1-1, is DAGVTQSPTHLIKTRGQQVTLRCSPKSGHDTVSWYQQALGQGPQFIFQYYEEEERQRGNFPDRFSGHQFPNYSSELNVNALLLGDSALYLCASSFQAGTNTEAFFGQGTRLTVV.

This clonotype was detected many times. The chain uses TRBV13 and TRBJ2-7; D unclear. This CDR3 contains 14 residues. Germline V gene data show CDR1 as PRHDT and CDR2 as FYEKMQ (reference sequence). V lost 2 bases and J lost 3, with 11 bases in between. The CDR3 DNA is TGTGCCAGCAGCTTAAGAGGTCCAGGCTACGAGCAGTACTTC. Translation gives CASSLRGPGYEQYF.

This clonotype was recorded at least ten times. V and J are TRBV5-1 and TRBJ2-3, with no clear D. The CDR3 has 13 residues. Germline loops: CDR1 SGHRS, CDR2 YFSETQ. Trimming left V 4 bases short and J 2 bases short, with 8 bases between. CDR3 DNA sequence: TGCGCCAGCAGCGCCGGGTCCACAGATACGCAGTATTTT. Translation: CASSAGSTDTQYF.

Many counts were recorded for this clonotype. The rearrangement links TRBV20-1 to TRBJ2-5, with no clear D. The ends were cut back, 2 bases at V and 0 bases at J, with 4 bases in the middle. The CDR3 loop spans 12 amino acids. CDR1 and CDR2 (germline): DFQATT, SNEGSKA (reference sequence). The CDR3 sequence is CSARSDQETQYF. The CDR3, as DNA: TGCAGTGCTAGAAGTGACCAAGAGACCCAGTACTTC.